The 17 T cell receptor beta chains presented below share a single source sample, sequenced in a study of shared clonotypes between healthy human individuals. Naive CD8 cells comprised CD45RO-negative, CCR7-positively selected cells, excluding terminally differentiated effector memory CD45RA+ cells. The table came from immunoSEQ multiplex PCR; TCRdb's copy has only in-frame clones and leaves some out. The table includes around 2,000,000 clones, about 92% detected once. Sequenced input: naive CD8+ T cells from PBMCs. Receptors originate from a man aged 18 to 29 in good health. Some clones in this sample may be carry-over from other donors' samples.

The chain employs TRBV20-1 and TRBJ1-2; no clear D gene. The CDR3 consists of 10 residues. CDR1 is DFQATT, CDR2 SNEGSKA, per germline (reference sequence). V dropped 6 bases and J dropped 7 bases, with 9 bases sitting between them. CDR3 residues: CSASPAGYTF. CDR3 nucleotide sequence: TGCAGTGCCTCACCGGCTGGCTACACCTTC.

This chain uses TRBV9 with TRBJ2-5; 7 bases line up with TRBD1. Germline V gene sequence: CDR1 SGDLS, CDR2 YYNGEE. The trim removed 3 bases at V and 1 base at J, leaving 6 bases unmatched. The CDR3 runs 15 residues. Here the CDR3 DNA reads TGTGCCAGCAGCGCCCGGGGACAGTCCCAAGAGACCCAGTACTTC. It translates to CASSARGQSQETQYF. The full variable domain, its missing parts supplied by reference TRBV9 and TRBJ2-5, is DSGVTQTPKHLITATGQRVTLRCSPRSGDLSVYWYQQSLDQGLQFLIQYYNGEERAKGNILERFSAQQFPDLHSELNLSSLELGDSALYFCASSARGQSQETQYFGPGTRLLVL.

This chain connects TRBV4-1 to TRBJ2-5; D possibly corresponds to TRBD1 (6 bases). The DNA matches TRBJ2-7 better at its end, which makes the J call doubtful. CDR1 is MGHRA and CDR2 is YSYEKL in the germline V gene. CDR3 length: 14 amino acids. The CDR3 nucleotides are TGCGCCAGCAGCCAAGAGGACAGCTCCTACGAGCAGTACTTC. Protein sequence: CASSQEDSSYEQYF.

The chain links TRBV28 to TRBJ2-3; D remains unclear. V was trimmed by 3 bases and J by 6 bases, leaving 13 bases between them. CDR1 and CDR2 from the germline V gene are MDHEN and SYDVKM. The length of the CDR3 is 14 residues. The CDR3 coding sequence is TGTGCCAGCAGTTTCCTCTCCTTAATGGATACGCAGTATTTT. Encoded protein: CASSFLSLMDTQYF. Complete variable domain (other parts from reference TRBV28 and TRBJ2-3): DVKVTQSSRYLVKRTGEKVFLECVQDMDHENMFWYRQDPGLGLRLIYFSYDVKMKEKGDIPEGYSVSREKKERFSLILESASTNQTSMYLCASSFLSLMDTQYFGPGTRLTVL.

On this clone: At the DNA level, this CDR3 is encoded by other sequences in the same sample as well. The rearrangement links TRBV28 to TRBJ1-2; 9 bases are a match to TRBD1. The V and J ends lost 3 bases and 4 bases, in that order; junction bases with no gene match: 3. This CDR3 comprises 14 residues. The germline V gene encodes CDR1 MDHEN and CDR2 SYDVKM. The CDR3 here is CASSLMGQGYGYTF. The CDR3 bases are TGTGCCAGCAGTTTGATGGGACAGGGCTATGGCTACACCTTC.

The chain recombines TRBV6-5 with TRBJ2-7; TRBD1 is a possible D gene (6 bases). The CDR3 loop spans 16 amino acids. From germline, CDR1 is MNHEY and CDR2 SVGAGI. The V and J ends lost 2 bases and 2 bases respectively, with 16 bases between them. The CDR3 loop is CASSYDGRGLTYEQYF. CDR3 nucleotide sequence: TGTGCCAGCAGTTACGACGGCAGGGGATTAACCTACGAGCAGTACTTC.

The chain uses TRBV28 and TRBJ1-1; 7 nucleotides agree with TRBD1. Trimming removed 0 bases from V and 8 bases from J; junction bases left unmatched: 6. CDR3 size: 14 residues. Germline V gene lookup returns CDR1 MDHEN and CDR2 SYDVKM. The CDR3 loop is CASSLWEAGQEAFF. CDR3 bases: TGTGCCAGCAGTTTATGGGAGGCGGGACAGGAAGCTTTCTTT.

This rearrangement joins TRBV7-9 to TRBJ2-5; possibly TRBD1 or TRBD2 for D (5 bases each). CDR3 length: 12 residues. Germline CDR1 reads SEHNR; CDR2 reads FQNEAQ (reference sequence). V lost 5 bases and J 5 bases, leaving 9 bases between the germline ends. The CDR3 region has the DNA TGTGCCAGCAGCCGGGACGTGGAGACCCAGTACTTC. This sequence encodes CASSRDVETQYF.

The chain employs TRBV2 and TRBJ2-3; D is perhaps TRBD1 or TRBD2 (5 bases each). The CDR3 runs 15 residues. V was trimmed by 9 bases and J by 2 bases, leaving 18 bases between them. Germline V gene data show CDR1 as SNHLY and CDR2 as FYNNEI. DNA for the CDR3: TGTGCCAGTACCGGGACCCTCTCCCCCACAGATACGCAGTATTTT. Translation gives CASTGTLSPTDTQYF.

V usage is TRBV5-4 and J usage is TRBJ2-1; 15 nucleotides match TRBD2. CDR1 is SGHNT and CDR2 is YYREEE in the germline V gene (reference sequence). This CDR3 contains 15 residues. V dropped 4 bases and J dropped 10; count of bases not matched to a gene: 6. This CDR3 reads CASSTGLAGGWEQFF. As DNA, the CDR3 is TGTGCCAGCAGCACGGGACTAGCGGGAGGTTGGGAGCAGTTCTTC.

J is TRBJ2-2 and V is TRBV4-3; no firm D call. The ends were cut back, 0 bases at V and 8 bases at J, with 13 bases in the middle. Germline V gives CDR1 LGHNA, CDR2 YSLEER. The CDR3 totals 15 residues. The CDR3 region is CASSQDRRFAGELFF. The CDR3 DNA sequence: TGCGCCAGCAGCCAAGATCGGAGATTTGCTGGGGAGCTGTTTTTT.

The chain carries TRBV7-9 and TRBJ1-5, with 7 bases identical to TRBD1. V trimming: 0 bases; J trimming: 1 base; junction bases outside the gene matches: 6. The CDR3 totals 17 residues. Germline CDR1 is SEHNR and CDR2 is FQNEAQ (reference sequence). This CDR3 reads CASSLAQTGNSNQPQHF. For the CDR3, the DNA is TGTGCCAGCAGCTTAGCCCAGACAGGGAACAGCAATCAGCCCCAGCATTTT.

The J gene is TRBJ1-2, the V gene TRBV9, with TRBD1 matching 7 bases. The CDR3 covers 15 residues. The germline V gene encodes CDR1 SGDLS and CDR2 YYNGEE. V lost 3 bases and J lost 6; bases outside the gene matches: 11. The CDR3 is CASSGIIGTANGYTF. CDR3 in DNA: TGTGCCAGCAGCGGGATTATTGGGACAGCGAATGGCTACACCTTC.

This sequence joins TRBV5-1 and TRBJ2-1; D uncertain. Between the trimmed V and J ends, which lost 4 bases and 3 bases, there was a span of 11 bases. Germline V gene lookup returns CDR1 SGHRS and CDR2 YFSETQ. This CDR3 has 14 amino acids. For the CDR3, the DNA is TGCGCCAGCAGCCCAGATAGTGACTACAATGAGCAGTTCTTC. Protein product: CASSPDSDYNEQFF.

The V gene is TRBV6-1, the J gene TRBJ1-5; D remains ambiguous. This CDR3 region has 15 residues. Germline lookup yields CDR1 MNHNS and CDR2 SASEGT. V lost 6 bases and J 0 bases, leaving 12 bases between the germline ends. CDR3 loop: CASSSSWDSNQPQHF. In DNA, the CDR3 is TGTGCCAGCAGCTCAAGCTGGGATAGCAATCAGCCCCAGCATTTT.

The chain employs TRBV11-2 and TRBJ2-3; tentatively, D is TRBD1 (5 bases). The CDR3 has 15 residues. Germline CDR1 is SGHAT and CDR2 is FQNNGV. V shed 5 bases and J shed 2 bases, with 14 bases lying between them. The CDR3 sequence: CASSGNRRDTDTQYF. The CDR3 DNA reads TGTGCCAGCAGCGGCAACAGGAGAGACACAGATACGCAGTATTTT.

V and J are TRBV11-2 and TRBJ2-7; D uncertain. Germline V lookup: CDR1 SGHAT, CDR2 FQNNGV. Trimming removed 1 base at V and 3 bases at J, with 13 bases between. The CDR3 consists of 15 residues. The CDR3 DNA follows: TGTGCCAGCAGCTTAGCTTCCGCGCGAAACTACGAGCAGTACTTC. Residues: CASSLASARNYEQYF.